The T cell receptor (beta chain) under discussion was sequenced for a study of early T cells in non-severe SARS-CoV-2 infection. Study-wide context: The study sequenced bulk RNA from unsorted whole blood, with chains unpaired. Findings of the study overall: The matching step, a VDJdb search, favored anti-spike CD8 responses and missed private and CD4 specificities.

This clonotype was found a few times. Its specificity is unknown. Unique molecular identifiers were attached to individual cDNA molecules. MiXCR, run by TCRdb on the 5' RACE reads, gives a single entry per CDR3 protein. The sample records 55,000 to 65,000 distinct CDR3 sequences, about 15% being singletons. This specimen consisted of whole blood, obtained at baseline. The sequence came from an adult who was a healthcare worker with PCR-confirmed SARS-CoV-2 infection or an uninfected control (not recorded which).

CDR3 DNA sequence: TGCAGCGGGTCCGAAGGACAGAACTATGGCTACACCTTC. This encodes CSGSEGQNYGYTF. This sequence joins TRBV29-1 and TRBJ1-2; D is perhaps TRBD1 (6 bases). The V end lost 7 bases, the J end lost 2 bases, and 14 bases lay between the germline ends. Germline V lookup: CDR1 SQVTM, CDR2 ANQGSEA. There are 13 residues in the CDR3.